These 29 T cell receptor beta chains were sequenced from one sample in a study of beta chain features in type 1 diabetes. General observations from the study: Patients with Type 1 diabetes showed moderately but significantly shorter TCRB CDR3s in all four CD4+ subsets.

No antigen has been identified for these receptors. The isolated RNA, all of it, was reverse transcribed, so expressed TCRB transcripts were what got sequenced. Using immunoSEQ multiplex PCR, the repertoire was profiled, and TCRdb retains in-frame clones only, with some absent. Among about 150,000 clones listed, 7.5% to 8.5% were seen once. The sequenced material came from central memory CD4+ T cells from blood. These receptors came from a man younger than 35 with type 1 diabetes.

This clone was counted a few times. The chain couples TRBV7-2 to TRBJ1-1; TRBD1 matches 7 bases. The germline gives CDR1 SGHTA, CDR2 FQGNSA. This CDR3 comprises 14 residues. Trimming at V came to 0 bases and at J to 4 bases, leaving 2 bases not matched to a gene. CDR3 loop: CASSLARQGTEAFF. The DNA for the CDR3 is TGTGCCAGCAGCTTAGCGCGACAGGGCACTGAAGCTTTCTTT.

This clone was counted a few times. V is TRBV28 and J is TRBJ1-2; D gene ambiguous. The germline V gene has CDR1 MDHEN and CDR2 SYDVKM. The CDR3 is 13 residues long. V dropped 4 bases and J dropped 8 bases, with 14 bases sitting between them. CDR3 sequence (DNA): TGTGCCAGCAGTTCCCCGACCCCGGGAGGCTACACCTTC. Its protein product is CASSSPTPGGYTF.

This clone was observed a handful of times. The chain couples TRBV6-5 to TRBJ2-7; the D gene is possibly TRBD1 (5 bases). CDR3 length equals 14 residues. The V end lost 7 bases, the J end lost 5 bases, and 18 bases lay between the germline ends. The germline V gene has CDR1 MNHEY and CDR2 SVGAGI. The CDR3 sequence: CASTRSPQGNEQYF. DNA for the CDR3: TGTGCCAGCACCCGAAGCCCCCAGGGCAACGAGCAGTACTTC.

J is TRBJ2-5 and V is TRBV28, with D perhaps TRBD1 (7 bases). This CDR3 spans 14 amino acids. Germline CDR1 MDHEN, CDR2 SYDVKM. V lost 3 bases, J lost 5 bases, and 13 bases lay in between. The DNA of the CDR3 is TGTGCCAGCAGTTTTGGACAGGAGGGGGAGACCCAGTACTTC. Its protein product is CASSFGQEGETQYF.

The rearrangement uses TRBV30 and TRBJ2-5, with D possibly matching TRBD2 (5 bases). V lost 5 bases and J 4 bases, leaving 17 bases between the germline ends. This CDR3 is 14 amino acids long. CDR1 is GTSNPN and CDR2 is SVGIG in the germline V gene (reference sequence). The DNA of the CDR3 is TGTGCCTGGGGCGGACCGGAAAGCGGAGAGACCCAGTACTTC. Its protein is CAWGGPESGETQYF.

The V and J genes are TRBV7-2 and TRBJ2-7; the D gene is possibly TRBD1 (5 bases). V gave up 5 bases and J gave up 1 base, with 21 bases separating them. Germline V lookup: CDR1 SGHTA, CDR2 FQGNSA. The CDR3 runs to 17 residues. The CDR3 coding sequence is TGTGCCAGCAGCGCAGGATTCACCTGGGGCGAATCCTACGAGCAGTACTTC. Translated, it gives CASSAGFTWGESYEQYF.

The chain has TRBV11-2 and TRBJ2-2; 12 bases are a match to TRBD2. Germline CDR1 reads SGHAT; CDR2 reads FQNNGV. The CDR3 loop spans 14 amino acids. With V trimmed by 5 bases and J by 8 bases, 3 bases remained unmatched. Here the CDR3 reads CASSRTSGRGELFF. The CDR3 coding sequence is TGTGCCAGCAGCCGCACTAGCGGGAGGGGGGAGCTGTTTTTT.

The chain employs TRBV18 and TRBJ2-7, with 10 bases identical to TRBD2. The CDR3 is 14 amino acids. CDR1 is KGHSH and CDR2 is LQKENI in the germline V gene. The trim removed 3 bases at V and 1 base at J, leaving 0 bases unmatched. The CDR3 loop is CASSPTSGSYEQYF. The CDR3 coding sequence is TGTGCCAGCTCACCGACTAGCGGGTCCTACGAGCAGTACTTC.

The table lists this clone with a few counts. The chain joins TRBV15 to TRBJ1-5; 7 nucleotides align to TRBD1. V lost 1 base and J lost 4; bases outside the gene matches: 10. The CDR3 has 17 amino acids. Germline CDR1 reads LNHNV; CDR2 reads YYDKDF (reference sequence). The CDR3 sequence: CATSRAGQLLGNQPQHF. In DNA, the CDR3 is TGTGCCACCAGCAGAGCGGGACAGTTGTTAGGGAATCAGCCCCAGCATTTT.

This clone has just a few counts. Other DNA sequences within the sample encode an identical CDR3. DNA of the CDR3: TGTGCCAGCAGCTTGCAGGGAAATCAGCCCCAGCATTTT. Protein sequence: CASSLQGNQPQHF. The chain joins TRBV7-2 to TRBJ1-5, with D possibly being TRBD1 (5 bases). CDR1 and CDR2 (germline): SGHTA, FQGNSA. V lost 3 bases to trimming and J lost 4 bases, with 7 bases between them. CDR3 length: 13 residues.

There are a few counts of this clone. CDR3 sequence (DNA): TGTGCCAGCAGCCCCGGGGAGGAGACCCAGTACTTC. It encodes CASSPGEETQYF. The V call is TRBV9, the J call TRBJ2-5; possible D gene TRBD2, 5 bases. The V gene lost 4 bases and the J gene lost 5 bases, with 9 bases spanning the gap. The germline V gene has CDR1 SGDLS and CDR2 YYNGEE. The CDR3 has 12 residues.

This clone has only a few counts. The chain recombines TRBV28 with TRBJ2-7, with 12 bases lining up with TRBD2. The CDR3 length is 14 residues. Germline V gene lookup returns CDR1 MDHEN and CDR2 SYDVKM. V dropped 10 bases and J dropped 4; count of bases not matched to a gene: 8. The CDR3 DNA reads as TGTGCCACCGAGACTACTAGCGGGAGGTACGAGCAGTACTTC. Protein: CATETTSGRYEQYF.

This clone has a handful of counts. V usage is TRBV28 and J usage is TRBJ2-7, with D possibly matching TRBD2 (5 bases). Germline CDR1 is MDHEN and CDR2 is SYDVKM. The V end was cut by 5 bases, the J end by 4 bases, with 12 bases between. CDR3 length: 13 residues. CDR3 sequence: CASSPTGKYEQYF. The CDR3 DNA is TGTGCCAGCAGTCCGACGGGGAAATACGAGCAGTACTTC.

The genes are TRBV11-2 and TRBJ2-5, with D possibly TRBD2 on 5 matching bases. In germline, CDR1 is SGHAT, CDR2 FQNNGV. Deletions cut 5 bases from V and 13 bases from J, with 17 bases between. The CDR3 runs to 12 residues. This CDR3 reads CASSADSAATYF. The CDR3, as DNA: TGTGCCAGCAGCGCCGACTCAGCGGCAACGTACTTC. Full variable domain (missing parts from reference TRBV11-2 and TRBJ2-5): EAGVAQSPRYKIIEKRQSVAFWCNPISGHATLYWYQQILGQGPKLLIQFQNNGVVDDSQLPKDRFSAERLKGVDSTLKIQPAKLEDSAVYLCASSADSAATYFGPGTRLLVL.

J is TRBJ2-5 and V is TRBV6-1, with 7 bases lining up with TRBD2. Germline CDR1 is MNHNS and CDR2 is SASEGT. The trim removed 6 bases at V and 4 bases at J, leaving 2 bases unmatched. The CDR3 runs to 12 residues. CDR3 coding DNA: TGTGCCAGCAGCTTAGCGGGAGAGACCCAGTACTTC. Translation: CASSLAGETQYF.

The V call is TRBV5-4, the J call TRBJ2-1; a weak D match, TRBD2 (7 bases). CDR1 and CDR2 (germline): SGHNT, YYREEE (reference sequence). The CDR3 contains 15 residues. Between the trimmed V and J ends, which lost 1 base and 7 bases, there was a span of 15 bases. CDR3 coding DNA: TGTGCCAGCAGCTTGTGGGAGGGAGGGGGGAATGAGCAGTTCTTC. It specifies CASSLWEGGGNEQFF.

In regard to this clone: This sample includes further DNA sequences coding for the same CDR3. The chain combines TRBV7-2 with TRBJ2-5, with 8 bases matching TRBD2. V was clipped by 1 base and J by 5 bases; unmatched bases: 3. Germline V gene lookup returns CDR1 SGHTA and CDR2 FQGNSA. The CDR3 runs 14 residues. Here the CDR3 reads CASSLGTSRETQYF. CDR3 in DNA: TGTGCCAGCAGCTTAGGGACTAGCAGGGAGACCCAGTACTTC.

For the CDR3, the DNA is TGTGCCAGCAGCCCTAGAACGGGGATTGTGGAGACCCAGTACTTC. Protein product: CASSPRTGIVETQYF. V is TRBV7-2 and J is TRBJ2-5; possible D gene TRBD2, 5 bases. CDR3 length equals 15 residues. Germline V gene sequence: CDR1 SGHTA, CDR2 FQGNSA. Trimming left V 5 bases short and J 5 bases short, with 18 bases between.

This rearrangement joins TRBV7-9 to TRBJ1-2, with 7 bases that match TRBD1. V was clipped by 6 bases and J by 5 bases; unmatched bases: 15. The CDR3 spans 16 residues. Germline-derived CDR1 and CDR2 are SEHNR and FQNEAQ (reference sequence). The DNA for the CDR3 is TGTGCCAGCAGTCCTGGACAGGCATCTCGAGGATATGGCTACACCTTC. The encoded protein is CASSPGQASRGYGYTF.

This chain links TRBV28 with TRBJ1-2; TRBD1 aligns across 9 bases. V was pared by 5 bases and J by 4 bases, with 8 bases of the junction left unmatched. The germline V gene encodes CDR1 MDHEN and CDR2 SYDVKM. This CDR3 has 15 amino acids. Here the CDR3 reads CASSQPLTGGYGYTF. CDR3 DNA: TGTGCCAGCAGTCAACCTCTGACAGGGGGCTATGGCTACACCTTC.

This clone was picked up a small number of times. The chain carries TRBV7-2 and TRBJ2-1; D might be TRBD2 (7 bases). In germline, CDR1 is SGHTA, CDR2 FQGNSA. This CDR3 has 13 amino acids. V was pared by 8 bases and J by 9 bases, with 17 bases between. The CDR3 DNA follows: TGTGCCAGCCGACTAGCAGGGGTCGGTGAGCAGTTCTTC. This codes for CASRLAGVGEQFF.

This chain joins TRBV7-2 and TRBJ2-7; 12 bases fit TRBD2. CDR1 and CDR2 (germline): SGHTA, FQGNSA. The V segment lost 1 base and the J segment 2 bases; nucleotides outside the gene matches: 6. The CDR3 loop spans 17 amino acids. The CDR3 sequence: CASSLVSLAGGAYEQYF. CDR3 coding DNA: TGTGCCAGCAGCTTAGTTTCTCTAGCGGGGGGGGCCTACGAGCAGTACTTC.

The chain uses TRBV7-8 and TRBJ2-2; D not certain. The CDR3 consists of 15 residues. Trimming cost V 5 bases and J 1 base, with 11 bases left between them. The germline gives CDR1 SGHVS, CDR2 FQNEAQ. CDR3 DNA: TGTGCCAGCAGCCCCCGAACACAGAACACCGGGGAGCTGTTTTTT. Its protein product is CASSPRTQNTGELFF.

V is TRBV28 and J is TRBJ1-3; D gene unclear. Germline V gene data show CDR1 as MDHEN and CDR2 as SYDVKM. V lost 7 bases to trimming and J lost 7 bases, with 11 bases between them. This CDR3 comprises 12 residues. As DNA, the CDR3 is TGTGCCAGCACCCTTAATCGGAACACCATATATTTT. It encodes CASTLNRNTIYF.

CDR3 sequence reads: CASSVQTGENTEAFF. The CDR3 nucleotides are TGCGCCAGCAGCGTTCAGACAGGTGAAAACACTGAAGCTTTCTTT. This chain links TRBV5-1 with TRBJ1-1, with a tentative D call TRBD1 (6 bases). The CDR3 spans 15 residues. The germline V gene has CDR1 SGHRS and CDR2 YFSETQ. The ends were cut back, 4 bases at V and 2 bases at J, with 15 bases in the middle.

V and J are TRBV15 and TRBJ1-1, with a weak D call TRBD1 (5 bases). The CDR3 has 12 amino acids. V was trimmed by 1 base and J by 8 bases, leaving 8 bases between them. The V gene's germline CDR1 is LNHNV and CDR2 YYDKDF (reference sequence). CDR3 nucleotide sequence: TGTGCCACCAGCAGAGTTGACAGAGAAGCTTTCTTT. This gives the protein CATSRVDREAFF.

This clone was counted only a few times. This rearrangement joins TRBV30 to TRBJ2-7, with D uncertain. Per the germline V gene, CDR1 is GTSNPN and CDR2 is SVGIG (reference sequence). V gave up 1 base and J gave up 6 bases, with 10 bases separating them. The length of the CDR3 is 12 residues. The CDR3 DNA reads TGTGCCTGGAGTGGGCCTTGGAGCGAGCAGTACTTC. Translation gives CAWSGPWSEQYF.

The genes are TRBV5-1 and TRBJ1-1; maybe TRBD1 (5 bases). Germline-derived CDR1 and CDR2 are SGHRS and YFSETQ. The CDR3 sequence is 14 residues long. Deletions cut 0 bases from V and 4 bases from J, with 10 bases between. The CDR3 protein is CASSLGGGFTEAFF. CDR3 DNA sequence: TGCGCCAGCAGCTTGGGCGGGGGTTTCACTGAAGCTTTCTTT.

The chain has TRBV5-1 and TRBJ2-2, with TRBD1 matching 7 bases. The CDR3 spans 15 residues. Trimming removed 3 bases from V and 1 base from J; junction bases left unmatched: 3. Per the germline V gene, CDR1 is SGHRS and CDR2 is YFSETQ. CDR3 loop: CASSYGTVNTGELFF. DNA of the CDR3: TGCGCCAGCAGCTATGGGACAGTGAACACCGGGGAGCTGTTTTTT.